This entry features one T cell receptor beta chain sequence. The CDR3 sequence is 13 residues long. Trimming pared 4 bases from V and 2 bases from J, leaving 8 bases between. Germline assignment: CDR1 SGHVS and CDR2 FNYEAQ. Random hexamers primed reverse transcription of about 0.45 to 1 ug RNA. TCRdb called the immunoSEQ multiplex PCR reads again in MiXCR, with one record for every CDR3 protein. Of approximately 160,000 distinct CDR3 sequences in the sample, approximately 95% were seen once. The sample belongs to a study of CD8 T cells in Susac syndrome. The receptor was isolated from a human donor with Susac syndrome. V and J are TRBV7-6 and TRBJ1-1, with D possibly matching TRBD1 (6 bases). Sequencing was done on a sample of CD4+ T cells from PBMCs. CDR3 amino acids: CASSWTENTEAFF. DNA for the CDR3: TGTGCCAGCAGCTGGACAGAAAACACTGAAGCTTTCTTT.